The present entry profiles one TCR beta chain with its context. This specimen comes from a study of blood T cell repertoires in COVID-19. Looking at the study overall: Samples taken during acute and convalescent COVID-19 were collected in the United States, Italy and Spain.

Authors' data handling: Counts of nucleated cells, estimated from reference gene primer amplification, were obtained. Clones were read by immunoSEQ multiplex PCR, and TCRdb kept only the in-frame ones, dropping some. V and J calls and clone size are as listed in that table; D and trimming were resolved from the DNA. The table records fewer than 90,000 clones, roughly 78% of them present only once. CDR3 length equals 16 residues. Germline V gene sequence: CDR1 MNHNY, CDR2 SVGAGI (reference sequence). V was shortened by 3 bases and J by 2 bases, with 14 bases between the two germline ends. V and J are TRBV6-6 and TRBJ2-4; D might be TRBD2 (5 bases). This clonotype was sampled from a woman older than 75 with acute or convalescent COVID-19. Sample: peripheral blood. CDR3 DNA sequence: TGTGCCAGCAGTTATGCAGCGGTCTTTTCCAAAAACATTCAGTACTTC. This codes for CASSYAAVFSKNIQYF.